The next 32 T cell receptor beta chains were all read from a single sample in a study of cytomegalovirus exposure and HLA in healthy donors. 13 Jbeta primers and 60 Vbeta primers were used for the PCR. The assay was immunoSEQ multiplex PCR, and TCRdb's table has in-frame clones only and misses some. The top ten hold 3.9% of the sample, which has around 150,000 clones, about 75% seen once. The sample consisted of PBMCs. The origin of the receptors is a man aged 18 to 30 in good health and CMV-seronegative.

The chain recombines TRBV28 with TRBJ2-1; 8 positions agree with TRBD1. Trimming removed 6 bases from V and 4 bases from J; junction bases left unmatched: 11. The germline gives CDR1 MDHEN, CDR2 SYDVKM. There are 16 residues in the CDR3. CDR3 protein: CASSDRDRGVYNEQFF. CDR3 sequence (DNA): TGTGCCAGCAGCGACCGAGACAGGGGCGTATACAATGAGCAGTTCTTC.

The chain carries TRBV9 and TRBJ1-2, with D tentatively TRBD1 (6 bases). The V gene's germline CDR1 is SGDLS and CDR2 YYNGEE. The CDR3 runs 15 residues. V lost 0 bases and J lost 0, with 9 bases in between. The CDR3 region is CASSVETGANYGYTF. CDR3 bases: TGTGCCAGCAGCGTAGAGACAGGAGCTAACTATGGCTACACCTTC. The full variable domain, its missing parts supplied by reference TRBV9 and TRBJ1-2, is DSGVTQTPKHLITATGQRVTLRCSPRSGDLSVYWYQQSLDQGLQFLIQYYNGEERAKGNILERFSAQQFPDLHSELNLSSLELGDSALYFCASSVETGANYGYTFGSGTRLTVV.

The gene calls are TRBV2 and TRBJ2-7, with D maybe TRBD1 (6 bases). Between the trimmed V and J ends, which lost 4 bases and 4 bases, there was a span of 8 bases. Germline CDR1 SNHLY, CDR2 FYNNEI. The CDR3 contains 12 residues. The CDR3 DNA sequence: TGTGCCAGCAGTGGGGACATGTACGAGCAGTACTTC. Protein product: CASSGDMYEQYF. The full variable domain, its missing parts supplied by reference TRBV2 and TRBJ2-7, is EPEVTQTPSHQVTQMGQEVILRCVPISNHLYFYWYRQILGQKVEFLVSFYNNEISEKSEIFDDQFSVERPDGSNFTLKIRSTKLEDSAMYFCASSGDMYEQYFGPGTRLTVT.

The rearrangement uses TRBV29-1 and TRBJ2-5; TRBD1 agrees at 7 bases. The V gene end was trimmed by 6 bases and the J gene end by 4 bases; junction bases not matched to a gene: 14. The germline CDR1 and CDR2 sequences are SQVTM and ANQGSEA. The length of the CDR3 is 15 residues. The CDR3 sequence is CSVDRDSLFPETQYF. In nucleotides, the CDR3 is TGCAGCGTAGACCGGGACAGCCTATTCCCAGAGACCCAGTACTTC.

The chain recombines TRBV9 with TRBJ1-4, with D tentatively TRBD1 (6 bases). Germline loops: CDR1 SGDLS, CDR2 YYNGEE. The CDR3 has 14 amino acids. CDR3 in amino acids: CGIRCGGENEKLFF. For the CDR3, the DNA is TGTGGCATCAGGTGCGGGGGCGAGAATGAAAAACTGTTTTTT.

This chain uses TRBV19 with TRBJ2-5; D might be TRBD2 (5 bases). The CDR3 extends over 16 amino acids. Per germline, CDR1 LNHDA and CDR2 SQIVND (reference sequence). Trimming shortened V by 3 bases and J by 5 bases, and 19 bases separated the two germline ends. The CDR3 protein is CASSIYPISGWETQYF. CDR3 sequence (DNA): TGTGCCAGTAGTATTTATCCCATCTCGGGGTGGGAGACCCAGTACTTC.

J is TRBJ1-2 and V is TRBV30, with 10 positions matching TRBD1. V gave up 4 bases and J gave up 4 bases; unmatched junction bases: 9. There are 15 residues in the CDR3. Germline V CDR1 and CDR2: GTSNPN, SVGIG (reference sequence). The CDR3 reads CAWNIDRGQAYGYTF. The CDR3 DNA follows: TGTGCCTGGAATATAGACAGGGGGCAAGCCTATGGCTACACCTTC. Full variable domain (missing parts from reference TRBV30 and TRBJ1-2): SQTIHQWPATLVQPVGSPLSLECTVEGTSNPNLYWYRQAAGRGLQLLFYSVGIGQISSEVPQNLSASRPQDRQFILSSKKLLLSDSGFYLCAWNIDRGQAYGYTFGSGTRLTVV.

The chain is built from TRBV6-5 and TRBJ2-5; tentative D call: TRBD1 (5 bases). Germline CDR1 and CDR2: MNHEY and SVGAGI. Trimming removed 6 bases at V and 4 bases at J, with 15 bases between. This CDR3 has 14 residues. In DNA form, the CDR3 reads TGTGCCAGCAGGTGGCAGGGTAGCACAGAGACCCAGTACTTC. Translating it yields CASRWQGSTETQYF.

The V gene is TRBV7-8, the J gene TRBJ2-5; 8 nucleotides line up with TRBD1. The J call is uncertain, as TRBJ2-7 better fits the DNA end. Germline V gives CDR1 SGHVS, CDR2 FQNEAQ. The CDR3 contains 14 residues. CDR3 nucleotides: TGTGCCAGTTTACCCGGGACAGGAGTTTACGAGCAGTACTTC. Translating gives CASLPGTGVYEQYF.

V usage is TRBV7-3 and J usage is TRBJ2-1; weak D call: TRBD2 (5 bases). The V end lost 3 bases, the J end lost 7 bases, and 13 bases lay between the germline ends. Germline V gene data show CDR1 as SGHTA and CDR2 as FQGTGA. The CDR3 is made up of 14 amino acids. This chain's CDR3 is CASSLNGMLNEQFF. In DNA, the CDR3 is TGTGCCAGCAGCTTGAACGGGATGTTAAATGAGCAGTTCTTC. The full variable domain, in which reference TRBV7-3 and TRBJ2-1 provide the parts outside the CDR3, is GAGVSQTPSNKVTEKGKYVELRCDPISGHTALYWYRQSLGQGPEFLIYFQGTGAADDSGLPNDRFFAVRPEGSVSTLKIQRTERGDSAVYLCASSLNGMLNEQFFGPGTRLTVL.

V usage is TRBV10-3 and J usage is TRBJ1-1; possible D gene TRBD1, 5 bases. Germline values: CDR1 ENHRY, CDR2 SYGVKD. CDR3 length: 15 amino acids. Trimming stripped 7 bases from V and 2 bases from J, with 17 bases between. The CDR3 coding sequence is TGTGCCATCAAATTTTCGGCGCAGGGTAACACTGAAGCTTTCTTT. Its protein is CAIKFSAQGNTEAFF.

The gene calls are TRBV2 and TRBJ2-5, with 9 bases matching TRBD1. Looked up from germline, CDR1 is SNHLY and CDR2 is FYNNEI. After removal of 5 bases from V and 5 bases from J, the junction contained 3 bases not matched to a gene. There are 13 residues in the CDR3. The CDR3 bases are TGTGCCAGCAGTCCGGGACAGGGTGAGACCCAGTACTTC. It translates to CASSPGQGETQYF. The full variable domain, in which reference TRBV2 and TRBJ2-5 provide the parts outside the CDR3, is EPEVTQTPSHQVTQMGQEVILRCVPISNHLYFYWYRQILGQKVEFLVSFYNNEISEKSEIFDDQFSVERPDGSNFTLKIRSTKLEDSAMYFCASSPGQGETQYFGPGTRLLVL.

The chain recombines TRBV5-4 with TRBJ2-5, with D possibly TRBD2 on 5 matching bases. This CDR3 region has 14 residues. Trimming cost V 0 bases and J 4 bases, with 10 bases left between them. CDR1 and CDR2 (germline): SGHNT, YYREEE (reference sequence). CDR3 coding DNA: TGTGCCAGCAGCTTGGATTTCCTAGCAGAGACCCAGTACTTC. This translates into CASSLDFLAETQYF.

The CDR3 is CASSRTGEQYF. In DNA, the CDR3 is TGTGCCAGCAGCAGAACAGGCGAGCAGTACTTC. The J gene is TRBJ2-7, the V gene TRBV7-2; perhaps TRBD1 as D (5 bases). The CDR3 has 11 residues. V was clipped by 5 bases and J by 6 bases, with 8 bases between them. CDR1 is SGHTA and CDR2 is FQGNSA in the germline V gene.

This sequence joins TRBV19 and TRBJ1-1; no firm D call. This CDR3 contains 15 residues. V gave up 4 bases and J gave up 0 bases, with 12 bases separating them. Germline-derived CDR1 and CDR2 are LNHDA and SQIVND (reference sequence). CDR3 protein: CASSRGGLMNTEAFF. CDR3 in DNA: TGTGCCAGTAGTAGGGGAGGTCTCATGAACACTGAAGCTTTCTTT. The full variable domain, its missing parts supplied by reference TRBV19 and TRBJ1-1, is DGGITQSPKYLFRKEGQNVTLSCEQNLNHDAMYWYRQDPGQGLRLIYYSQIVNDFQKGDIAEGYSVSREKKESFPLTVTSAQKNPTAFYLCASSRGGLMNTEAFFGQGTRLTVV.

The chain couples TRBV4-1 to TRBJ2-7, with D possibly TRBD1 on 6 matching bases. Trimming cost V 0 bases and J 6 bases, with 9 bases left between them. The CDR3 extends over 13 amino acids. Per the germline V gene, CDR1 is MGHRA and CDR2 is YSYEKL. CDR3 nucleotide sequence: TGCGCCAGCAGCCAAGATACCAGGGGCGAGCAGTACTTC. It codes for CASSQDTRGEQYF.

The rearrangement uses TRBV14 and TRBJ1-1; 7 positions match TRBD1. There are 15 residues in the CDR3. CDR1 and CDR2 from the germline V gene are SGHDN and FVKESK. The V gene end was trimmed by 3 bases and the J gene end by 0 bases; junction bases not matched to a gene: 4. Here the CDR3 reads CASSHRQGVNTEAFF. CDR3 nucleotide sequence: TGTGCCAGCAGCCACCGACAGGGAGTGAACACTGAAGCTTTCTTT.

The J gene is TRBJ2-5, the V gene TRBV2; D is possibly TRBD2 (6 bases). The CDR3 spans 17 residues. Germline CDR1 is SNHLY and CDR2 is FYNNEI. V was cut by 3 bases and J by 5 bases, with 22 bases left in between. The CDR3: CASSDVLGGARGETQYF. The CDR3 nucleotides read TGTGCCAGCAGTGACGTTCTAGGTGGGGCCCGGGGGGAGACCCAGTACTTC.

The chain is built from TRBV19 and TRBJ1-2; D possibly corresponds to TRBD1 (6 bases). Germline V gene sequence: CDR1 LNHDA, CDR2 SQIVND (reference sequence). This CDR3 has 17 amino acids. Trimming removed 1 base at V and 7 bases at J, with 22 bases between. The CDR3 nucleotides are TGTGCCAGTAGTATAGCAGACTCCCCGGCGGGGGCTTGTGGCTACACCTTC. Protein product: CASSIADSPAGACGYTF.

CDR3 residues: CASSPVRGQSEAFF. CDR3 coding DNA: TGTGCCAGCTCACCCGTGAGGGGACAGTCTGAAGCTTTCTTT. V usage is TRBV18 and J usage is TRBJ1-1, with 7 bases lining up with TRBD1. This CDR3 is 14 amino acids long. Germline V CDR1 and CDR2: KGHSH, LQKENI. After removal of 3 bases from V and 6 bases from J, the junction contained 7 bases not matched to a gene.

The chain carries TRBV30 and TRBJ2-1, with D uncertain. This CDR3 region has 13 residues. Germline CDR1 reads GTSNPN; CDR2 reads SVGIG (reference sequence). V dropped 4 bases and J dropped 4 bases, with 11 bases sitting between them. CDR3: CAWTYPGYNEQFF. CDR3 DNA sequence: TGTGCCTGGACCTACCCGGGTTACAATGAGCAGTTCTTC.

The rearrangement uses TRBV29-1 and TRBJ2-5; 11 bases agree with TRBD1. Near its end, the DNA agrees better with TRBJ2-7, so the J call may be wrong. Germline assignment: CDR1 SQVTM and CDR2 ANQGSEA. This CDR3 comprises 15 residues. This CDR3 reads CSVEDGGTGGYEQYF. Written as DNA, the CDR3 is TGCAGCGTTGAAGATGGGGGGACAGGGGGCTACGAGCAGTACTTC.

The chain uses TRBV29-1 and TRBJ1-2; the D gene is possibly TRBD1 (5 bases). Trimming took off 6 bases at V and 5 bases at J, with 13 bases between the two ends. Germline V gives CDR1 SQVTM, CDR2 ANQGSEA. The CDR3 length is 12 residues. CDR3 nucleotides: TGCAGCGTGGACACCCGGGGGTATGGCTACACCTTC. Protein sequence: CSVDTRGYGYTF.

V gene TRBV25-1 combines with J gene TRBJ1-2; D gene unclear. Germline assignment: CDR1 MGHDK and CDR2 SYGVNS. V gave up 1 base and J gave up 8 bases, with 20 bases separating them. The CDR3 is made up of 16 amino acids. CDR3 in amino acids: CASSESIQPMLRGYTF. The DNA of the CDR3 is TGTGCCAGCAGTGAATCCATTCAGCCTATGTTGAGGGGCTACACCTTC.

CDR3 protein: CAIQQIPNYGYTF. The CDR3, as DNA: TGTGCCATACAACAGATACCGAACTATGGCTACACCTTC. The V call is TRBV2, the J call TRBJ1-2; D unclear. The CDR3 covers 13 residues. The germline gives CDR1 SNHLY, CDR2 FYNNEI. The V end was cut by 10 bases, the J end by 2 bases, with 14 bases between.

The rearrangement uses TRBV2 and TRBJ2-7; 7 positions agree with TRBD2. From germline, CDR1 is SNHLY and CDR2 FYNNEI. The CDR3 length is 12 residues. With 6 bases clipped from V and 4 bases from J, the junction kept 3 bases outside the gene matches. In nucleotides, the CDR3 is TGTGCCAGCAGGGACGGGAGGTACGAGCAGTACTTC. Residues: CASRDGRYEQYF.

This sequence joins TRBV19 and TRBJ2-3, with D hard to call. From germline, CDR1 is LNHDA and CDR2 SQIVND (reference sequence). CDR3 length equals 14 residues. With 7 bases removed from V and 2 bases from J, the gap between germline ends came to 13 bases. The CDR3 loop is CASTPSAVTDTQYF. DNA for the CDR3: TGTGCCAGTACTCCCAGCGCAGTCACAGATACGCAGTATTTT.

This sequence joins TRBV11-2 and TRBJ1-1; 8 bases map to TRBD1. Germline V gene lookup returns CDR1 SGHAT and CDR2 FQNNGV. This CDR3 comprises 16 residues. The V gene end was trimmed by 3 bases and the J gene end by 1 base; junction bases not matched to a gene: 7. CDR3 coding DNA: TGTGCCAGCAGCTTCCGCCAGGGACAGGCGAACACTGAAGCTTTCTTT. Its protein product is CASSFRQGQANTEAFF.

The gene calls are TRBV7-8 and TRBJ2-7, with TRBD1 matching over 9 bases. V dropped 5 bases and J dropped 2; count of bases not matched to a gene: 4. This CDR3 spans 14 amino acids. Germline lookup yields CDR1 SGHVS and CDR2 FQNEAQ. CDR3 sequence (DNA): TGTGCCAGCAGCGCGACAGGGGGTGCCTACGAGCAGTACTTC. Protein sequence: CASSATGGAYEQYF.

This chain's CDR3 is CASSEPLGGPIMGDTEQYF. CDR3 bases: TGTGCCAGCAGCGAACCACTGGGAGGTCCGATTATGGGGGATACCGAGCAGTACTTC. This chain joins TRBV5-4 and TRBJ2-7; maybe TRBD2 (6 bases). Germline V CDR1 and CDR2: SGHNT, YYREEE (reference sequence). The CDR3 runs 19 residues. The V gene lost 4 bases and the J gene lost 6 bases, with 32 bases spanning the gap.

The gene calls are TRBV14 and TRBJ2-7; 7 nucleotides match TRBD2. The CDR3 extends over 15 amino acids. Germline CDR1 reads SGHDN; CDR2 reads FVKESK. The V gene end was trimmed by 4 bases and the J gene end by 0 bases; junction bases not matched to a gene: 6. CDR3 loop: CASSPREWSSYEQYF. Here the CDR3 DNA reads TGTGCCAGCAGCCCGCGGGAGTGGAGCTCCTACGAGCAGTACTTC. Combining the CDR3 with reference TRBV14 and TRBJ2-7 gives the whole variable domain EAGVTQFPSHSVIEKGQTVTLRCDPISGHDNLYWYRRVMGKEIKFLLHFVKESKQDESGMPNNRFLAERTGGTYSTLKVQPAELEDSGVYFCASSPREWSSYEQYFGPGTRLTVT.

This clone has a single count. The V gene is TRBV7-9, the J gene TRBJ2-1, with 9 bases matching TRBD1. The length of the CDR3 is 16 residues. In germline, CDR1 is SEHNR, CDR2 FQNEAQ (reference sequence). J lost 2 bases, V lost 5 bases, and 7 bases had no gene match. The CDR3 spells CASSPDRGAAYNEQFF. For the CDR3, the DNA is TGTGCCAGCAGCCCCGACAGGGGGGCCGCCTACAATGAGCAGTTCTTC.